This TCR beta chain was sequenced during a study of regulatory T cells in long-lasting Graves disease (dated by TCRdb to about 2021). In terms of the full investigation: Patients with newly diagnosed Graves' disease had been on antithyroid drugs for under 3 months. A total of around 35 samples were covered by TCR sequencing, comprising approximately 13 persistent and around 20 newly diagnosed Graves' disease patients. This study used TCR sequencing and RNA sequencing of peripheral blood to compare persistent Graves' disease patients against newly diagnosed Graves' disease patients. The study took place in China and was registered as a clinical trial. The research as a whole found: Lower TCR Shannon entropy and fewer highly expanded clones were observed in persistent Graves' disease patients than in newly diagnosed patients, which suggested clonal expansion. Only peripheral blood was studied, because thyroid tissue, the primary lesion, was inaccessible. Patients with persistent disease shared more public clonotypes (about 2,900) than newly diagnosed patients did (around 930). Sequencing and analysis were limited to the TCR beta chain. The small sample size was acknowledged by the authors as a limitation that may reduce accuracy. Preferential use of TRBV28, TRBJ1-2 and TRBJ2-5 was observed in persistent disease, whereas TRBV20-1 and TRBJ2-1 were favored in newly diagnosed disease.

V is clipped by 4 bases and J by 0 bases, and the sequence between their germline boundaries is 15 bases long. The CDR3 holds 16 amino acids from the cysteine to the phenylalanine. Of the read, only the CDR3 DNA is kept; its 48 bases are in frame from base 1. Sequences LGHDT (CDR1) and YNNKEL (CDR2) are obtained from the germline V gene (reference sequence). This specimen's time point label, interpreted: newly diagnosed GD, antithyroid drugs for less than 3 months. For both TCR sequencing and RNA sequencing, RNA was extracted from PBMCs in TRIzol. The diagnosis of Graves' disease followed American Thyroid Association guidelines. Patients were recruited from an endocrinology department in Xi'an, China. Each patient gave approximately 8.8 milliliters of peripheral blood, collected in an EDTA anticoagulant tube. Ficoll Paque Plus density gradient separation was used to isolate PBMCs, and no further T cell sorting was done. An Agilent 2100 Bioanalyzer and agarose gel were used to assess RNA quality, and a NanoDrop 2000 was used to measure RNA concentration.

About this clonotype itself: Its antigen specificity is not known. No much larger clone is present one base from it, and per-base qualities are unavailable.

Library prep was done by multiplex PCR. TCRdb names Illumina HiSeq 4000 as the instrument used. To build TCR beta libraries, CDR3 regions were amplified by Arm-PCR using iRepertoire HTBI primers. Before sequencing, the PCR products underwent gel purification. As for the authors' bioinformatics: Gene usage analysis of CDR3 amino acid clonotypes used the 55 to 65 TRBV and 14 to 15 TRBJ segments found across samples. Filtered high-quality paired reads were merged into contigs using COPE and FqMerger. BLAST was used to align contigs to IMGT TRBV, TRBD and TRBJ reference genes, with CDR3 defined following IMGT. Highly expanded clones were defined as clonotypes with a frequency above 0.1%. Repertoire diversity was measured by Shannon entropy, and V-J evenness by the Gini coefficient. Clonotypes shared by more than one individual were considered public. TCRdb applied fastp at Q25 and MiXCR to the public reads, then kept only in-frame beta chains. A single entry per CDR3 protein holds the most common genes and DNA from its merged rows. For this entry, the V and J calls and clone size follow TCRdb and not the study's own pipeline. In all, the sample holds approximately 490,000 distinct CDR3 sequences, and around 15% of those were seen once. 9% to 15% of the sample comes from the top ten.

These data were also filed under a second study, of T cells in Graves' hyperthyroidism and ophthalmopathy. The second study's authors report: Stable Graves' hyperthyroidism was defined as the absence of progression to ophthalmopathy over 18 months of follow-up. Hyperthyroidism patients were aged 18 to 65 years and newly diagnosed, with disease duration of less than 2 months. Any patient with an uncontrolled infection, another autoimmune disease, pregnancy or lactation was excluded. Diagnoses were established on the basis of clinical symptoms, serum thyroxine and TRAb, thyroid ultrasound, and orbital computed tomography. The TCR CDR3 was subjected to a first round of RT-PCR using the HTBI primer set and the Qiagen OneStep RT-PCR kit. Blood samples also contained most of the expanded thyroid clonotypes (frequency above 0.001), which suggests that blood repertoires may reflect thyroid immune responses. A model built on a 13 V-J signature distinguished ophthalmopathy from stable hyperthyroidism, reaching approximately 89% sensitivity and approximately 83% specificity in cross-validation and 80%/75% in testing. In validation, progression to ophthalmopathy was predicted by the model with approximately 67% sensitivity and 72% to 80% specificity, a median of approximately 7.1 months before onset. A discovery cohort of about a hundred patients, 43 with Graves' ophthalmopathy and about 60 with stable Graves' hyperthyroidism, was used to find distinguishing TCR V-J signatures. Prospective prediction of ophthalmopathy was tested in an independent validation cohort of approximately 19 hyperthyroidism patients and roughly 16 patients who later progressed to ophthalmopathy. The approximately 100 discovery patients were divided at random into training and test sets in a 7:3 ratio. Thyroid tissue and blood T-cell repertoires from six or seven Graves' hyperthyroidism patients were also compared in the study. After sampling, hyperthyroidism patients received methimazole starting at 30 mg daily, and ophthalmopathy patients received high-dose intravenous methylprednisolone. The libraries were constructed in a second round of multiplex PCR and then size-selected and purified. Libraries were sequenced paired-end with 100 bp reads on an Illumina HiSeq2000. SOAPnuke was used to process the raw data, removing reads that contained adapters or uncalled bases, had a mean Phred below 15, or lacked an exact match to the constant primer or identifier. High-quality paired reads were merged with COPE v1.2.5, and unique nucleotide sequences were defined as clonotypes. MiTCR v1.1 was used to align clonotypes to the IMGT TRBV, TRBD and TRBJ reference segments. The analysis included only V-J combinations with a frequency above 0.0001, which together covered more than 98% of the repertoires. A TCS score was defined as the ratio between F50 (clonal expansion) and ExV (chaos), using BLOSUM62-based TCRdist between CDR3 peptides within each V-J. Welch's t-statistics and random forest reduced several hundred V-J features to 13, which were used in a naive Bayes classifier (R e1071). Sample size was not statistically predetermined, and investigators were not blinded to group allocation. According to the paper, TCR Vbeta CDR3 sequencing was carried out on around 140 peripheral blood samples, which came from approximately 43 ophthalmopathy, around 75 hyperthyroidism and approximately 17 progressor patients.

Rearrangement joined TRBV3-1 to TRBJ2-5, and the D gene may be TRBD2, 6 bases matching. The clonotype was recovered from a middle-aged man with Graves disease. Donor details come from another sample of the same person, matched by shared clones. The sample here was peripheral blood mononuclear cells (PBMCs), taken at new diagnosis, from a patient treated with antithyroid drugs. The bases read TGTGCCAGCAGCCTCGTCGGACGGGAGTACCAAGAGACCCAGTACTTC. The translation is CASSLVGREYQETQYF.